This section outlines one T cell receptor beta chain sequence together with its context. Original processing methods: Reference gene primer amplification gave nucleated cell count estimates. Clones were sequenced by immunoSEQ multiplex PCR, and TCRdb holds only the in-frame ones, with some missing. The V and J calls and clone size come from that table; D and trimming were worked out from the DNA. The sample shows about 190,000 clones, roughly 88% of them seen only once. This sample was included in a study of blood T cell repertoires in COVID-19. Membership in each cohort depended on participant-reported clinical history. Trimming removed 3 bases from V and 0 bases from J; junction bases left unmatched: 9. The CDR3 sequence is 17 residues long. Germline lookup yields CDR1 DFQATT and CDR2 SNEGSKA (reference sequence).

This sequence joins TRBV20-1 and TRBJ2-3; 10 bases line up with TRBD2. The material sequenced was PBMCs or T cells enriched from blood (not recorded which). The TCR comes from a woman aged 25 to 45 who had recovered from COVID-19. CDR3 in amino acids: CSASPAGGPDSTDTQYF. The CDR3 nucleotides read TGCAGTGCTAGTCCAGCGGGAGGGCCGGATAGCACAGATACGCAGTATTTT.